This T cell receptor beta chain was captured in a study of Ad26.COV2.S vaccination and SARS-CoV-2 variants (dated by TCRdb to the early 2020s). In the study overall: Donors in the vaccine arm were drawn from COV1001, a phase I-IIa trial of Ad26.COV2.S in healthy adults that was multicentre, randomized, double-blind and placebo-controlled. Dosing of Ad26.COV2.S was intramuscular, at either 5x10^10 or 1x10^11 viral particles, delivered as one shot or as two shots spaced 56 days apart. The TCR-sequenced set comprised about 32 samples: some 20 Ad26.COV2.S vaccine recipients, 5 placebo recipients and 8 SARS-CoV-2 convalescent individuals. Trial participants were randomized into five groups of five: low-dose or high-dose Ad26.COV2.S given once or twice, or placebo on both occasions. Investigators did not know the trial group allocation while performing experiments and assessing outcomes. Sequencing of the TCRbeta repertoire served to evaluate the specificity and breadth of SARS-CoV-2-reactive T cell receptors following Ad26.COV2.S vaccination.

As regards this clone: Its recognized antigen is unknown. No base quality information exists; no much larger clone differs at one position.

Results and caveats for the whole study, not just this receptor: Comparable non-spike TCR breadth was observed between vaccine and placebo recipients, consistent with only spike being contained in the vaccine. The study was not powered for comparison of responses between vaccine doses or regimens. Spike-specific TCR breadth was higher in Ad26.COV2.S recipients than in placebo recipients (P = 0.0014). After vaccination, spike-specific CD8+ and CD4+ T cell responses were reported to show substantial breadth. The authors noted that the TCR breadth and depth analyses may have underestimated total T cell responses.

The sample's treatment or condition label, in plain terms: 15 to 20 received Ad26.COV2.S at low or high dose, single or two shots; about 5 received placebo; per-sample allocation not given. For vaccine and placebo recipients, repertoires were sequenced using samples collected on day 63 after the first injection. In Cohort 1b, about 27 adults aged 18-55 years were enrolled at a single site in Boston, USA, between 29 July and 7 August 2020. Ad26.COV2.S consisted of a replication-incompetent adenovirus type 26 vector by which a prefusion-stabilized SARS-CoV-2 spike protein from the original Wuhan strain was expressed. At the junction V is shortened by 4 bases and J by 0 bases, with 8 bases in between. The CDR3 measures 13 amino acids from cysteine to phenylalanine. Only CDR3 DNA is held: 39 bases, read in frame from base 1. Looking up the germline V gene (reference sequence) yields CDR1 SGHNT and CDR2 YYREEE.

TCRbeta CDR3 regions were sequenced with the immunoSEQ Assay. After extraction, genomic DNA underwent amplification by bias-controlled multiplex PCR, followed by high-throughput sequencing. The authors' pipeline ran thus. To quantify the absolute abundance of every unique TCRbeta CDR3 region, sequences were collapsed and filtered. T cell fraction was estimated by normalizing TCRbeta template counts to usable DNA, with usable DNA measured through amplification of reference genes found in all nucleated cells. Repertoire TCRs were annotated as SARS-CoV-2-specific when V gene, CDR3 amino acid sequence and J gene were exactly matched to a known reactive TCR set. The reference SARS-CoV-2 TCR set was derived from MIRA and filtered for enrichment in COVID-19-positive ImmuneCODE repertoires, a step that removed public or cross-reactive TCRs. Based on the MIRA antigens, annotated TCRs were further analysed at the level of specific ORF or position within ORF. Depth was the summed frequency of annotated unique rearrangements, while breadth was defined as annotated unique rearrangements over total unique productive rearrangements. Two-sided Wilcoxon rank-sum tests were used to compare TCR breadth between groups. Drawn from immuneACCESS, this table holds only the in-frame rearrangements with V and J called that TCRdb kept. Clones are partly lost; checked studies trace under half to an unresolved V gene and leave the rest unexplained. The DNA was the basis for D and trimming; V, J and clone size are from that table. The sample table records about 240,000 clones; roughly 90% of these occur just once. The ten largest make up roughly a tenth of the sample.

The origin of this receptor is a person between 18 and 60 years old who received the Ad26.COV2.S COVID-19 vaccine or a placebo. The chain employs TRBV5-4 and TRBJ2-7, with the D gene too uncertain to name. The specimen was peripheral blood, collected in a trial of Ad26.COV2.S vaccine versus placebo. At the DNA level, the sequence is TGTGCCAGCAGCAATCCCCCCTCCTACGAGCAGTACTTC. Its amino acids are CASSNPPSYEQYF.